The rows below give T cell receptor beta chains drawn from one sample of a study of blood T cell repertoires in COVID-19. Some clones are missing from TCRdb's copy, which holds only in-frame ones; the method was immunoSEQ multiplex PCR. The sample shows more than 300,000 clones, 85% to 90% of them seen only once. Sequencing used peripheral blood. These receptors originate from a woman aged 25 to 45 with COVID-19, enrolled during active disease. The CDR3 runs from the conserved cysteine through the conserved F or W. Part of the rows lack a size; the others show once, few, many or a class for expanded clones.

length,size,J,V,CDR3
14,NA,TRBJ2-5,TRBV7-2,CASSLGGQVQTQYF
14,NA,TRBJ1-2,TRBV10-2,CASKYGGGDYGYTF
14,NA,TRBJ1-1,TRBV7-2,CASSLAARGTEAFF
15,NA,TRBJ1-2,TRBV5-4,CASSLDDRLRGGYTF
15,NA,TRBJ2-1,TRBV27,CASSPTSGGAGWQFF
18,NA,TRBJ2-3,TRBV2,CASSVEGLAGGQSDTQYF
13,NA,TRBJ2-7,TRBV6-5,CASSPSVSYEQYF
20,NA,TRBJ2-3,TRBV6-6,CASSKRAGTSGGRRPDTQYF
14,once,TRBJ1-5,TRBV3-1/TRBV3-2,CASSPGTANQPQHF
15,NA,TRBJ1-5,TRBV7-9,CASSLGGQFYQPQHF
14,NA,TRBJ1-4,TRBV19,CASSTQGSGEKLFF
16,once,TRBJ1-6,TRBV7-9,CASRPQGPGGNSPLHF
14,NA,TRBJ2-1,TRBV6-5,CASSGATHYNEQFF
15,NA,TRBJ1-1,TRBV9,CASSKGQGANTEAFF
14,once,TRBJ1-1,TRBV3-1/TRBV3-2,CASSQDPVNTEAFF
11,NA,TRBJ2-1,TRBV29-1,CSVDSYNEQFF
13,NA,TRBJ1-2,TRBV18,CASSPGQNYGYTF
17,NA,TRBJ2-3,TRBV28,CASSLGGAGGTTDTQYF
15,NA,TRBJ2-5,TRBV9,CASSLSGGAQETQYF
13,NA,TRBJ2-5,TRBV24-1,CATSRQGKETQYF
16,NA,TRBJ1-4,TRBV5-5,CASNNGLGAANEKLFF
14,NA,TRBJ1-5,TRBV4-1,CASSPAGRGQPQHF
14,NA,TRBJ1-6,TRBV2,CASGRQGYNSPLHF
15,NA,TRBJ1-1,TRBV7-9,CASSPRQASHTEAFF
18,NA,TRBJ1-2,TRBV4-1,CASSHAGTGYDKDYGYTF
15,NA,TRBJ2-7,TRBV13,CASSPGQVGWDEQYF
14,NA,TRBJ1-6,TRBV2,CASRSGVQNSPLHF
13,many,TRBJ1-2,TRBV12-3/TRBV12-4,CASTRRDRDGYTF
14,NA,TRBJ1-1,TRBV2,CASSQNGQGAQAFF
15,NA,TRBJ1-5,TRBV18,CASSPGQGGNQPQHF
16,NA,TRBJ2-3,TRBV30,CAWSKETTGGTDTQYF
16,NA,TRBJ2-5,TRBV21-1,CASSHSFLLRGETQYF
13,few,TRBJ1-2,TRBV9,CASSPTRGHGYTF
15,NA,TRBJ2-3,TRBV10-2,CASSESSGGPRTQYF
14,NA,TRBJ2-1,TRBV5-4,CASSHGTSPNEQFF
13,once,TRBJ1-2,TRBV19,CASSIQFNYGYTF
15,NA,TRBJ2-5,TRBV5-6,CASSPHRQTGETQYF
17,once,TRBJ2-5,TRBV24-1,CATSDPLTGASQETQYF
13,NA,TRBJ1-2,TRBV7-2,CASSFYRGYGYTF
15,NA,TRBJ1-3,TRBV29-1,CSVEDQGIRGNTIYF
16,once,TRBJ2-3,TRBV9,CASSVGSGGGTDTQYF
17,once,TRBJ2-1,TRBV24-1,CATSDSTRAGPYNEQFF
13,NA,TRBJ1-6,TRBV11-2,CASSLGGNSPLHF
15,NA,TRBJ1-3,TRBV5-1,CASSLASGQGNTIYF
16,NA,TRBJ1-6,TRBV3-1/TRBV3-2,CASSPGSHSYNSPLHF
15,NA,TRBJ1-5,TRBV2,CASSGRDRGNQPQHF
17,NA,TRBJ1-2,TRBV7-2,CASSGRGRGEANYGYTF
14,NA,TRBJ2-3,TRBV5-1,CASSFSGVEDTQYF
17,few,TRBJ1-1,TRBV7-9,CASSLVGQGLMNTEAFF
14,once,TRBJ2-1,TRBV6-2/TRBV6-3,CASSYTPSYNEQFF
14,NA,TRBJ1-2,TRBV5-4,CASSTGQRDYGYTF
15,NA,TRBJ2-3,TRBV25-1,CASSRTSGGRDTQYF
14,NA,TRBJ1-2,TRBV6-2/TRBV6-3,CASSSTGAIYGYTF
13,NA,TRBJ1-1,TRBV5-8,CASSFGWRREAFF
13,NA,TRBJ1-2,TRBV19,CASTQRDNYGYTF
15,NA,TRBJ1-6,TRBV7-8,CASSLGTVLDSPLHF
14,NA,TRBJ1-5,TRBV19,CASSKGQGDQPQHF